The rows below give T cell receptor beta chains drawn from one sample of a study of post-analysis software for immune sequencing data. TCRdb independently ran MiXCR on the PCR reads; one entry per CDR3 protein. Among about 820,000 distinct CDR3 sequences listed, about 50% were seen once. Sample: blood. All receptors derive from a girl aged 10 to 17 with multiple sclerosis. CDR3s include the opening cysteine and the closing phenylalanine or tryptophan. D genes are given only for firm matches. Some rows mark clone size as missing; the rest say once, few, many or name a class of expanded clone.

TRBV11-2	.	TRBJ2-1	.	CASSFGPWDEQFF	TGTGCCAGCAGCTTCGGGCCTTGGGATGAGCAGTTCTTC
TRBV6-6	.	TRBJ2-7	.	CASSYWAGERNEQYF	TGTGCCAGCAGTTACTGGGCAGGGGAGAGGAACGAGCAGTACTTC
TRBV5-1	TRBD1	TRBJ2-7	.	CASSPDRGYNSYEQYF	TGCGCCAGCAGCCCGGACAGGGGGTACAACTCCTACGAGCAGTACTTC
TRBV5-1	.	TRBJ2-3	few	CASSLQVGDSDTQYF	TGCGCCAGCAGCTTGCAGGTTGGGGACTCCGATACGCAGTATTTT
TRBV9	.	TRBJ1-4	.	CASSDPGDPNEKLFF	TGTGCCAGCAGCGACCCCGGGGACCCTAATGAAAAACTGTTTTTT
TRBV10-3	.	TRBJ2-7	few	CAISESPRQPNSYEQYF	TGTGCCATCAGTGAGTCTCCAAGACAGCCGAACTCCTACGAGCAGTACTTC
TRBV12-3/TRBV12-4	TRBD1	TRBJ2-2	.	CASRMTGANTGELFF	TGTGCCAGCAGGATGACAGGGGCGAACACCGGGGAGCTGTTTTTT
TRBV5-1	TRBD2	TRBJ2-1	.	CASSLQAGGSNEQFF	TGCGCCAGCAGCTTACAAGCGGGGGGGTCCAATGAGCAGTTCTTC
TRBV5-1	.	TRBJ2-5	.	CASSLAQGMVQETQYF	TGCGCCAGCAGCTTGGCGCAGGGTATGGTACAAGAGACCCAGTACTTC
TRBV20-1	.	TRBJ2-1	.	CSARDRGIYNEQFF	TGCAGTGCTAGAGATAGAGGGATCTACAATGAGCAGTTCTTC
TRBV10-3	.	TRBJ2-1	.	CAIREAPGNEQFF	TGTGCCATCCGAGAGGCGCCGGGCAATGAGCAGTTCTTC
TRBV6-5	TRBD2	TRBJ2-5	few	CASRARGLAVQETQYF	TGTGCCAGCAGGGCTAGGGGACTAGCAGTTCAAGAGACCCAGTACTTC
TRBV11-2	TRBD1	TRBJ2-7	few	CASSIGQGGYEQYF	TGTGCCAGCAGTATCGGACAGGGAGGCTACGAGCAGTACTTC
TRBV15	TRBD1	TRBJ2-5	.	CATSSLTGVRETQYF	TGTGCCACCAGCAGCCTCACAGGGGTCCGGGAGACCCAGTACTTC
TRBV9	.	TRBJ2-5	.	CASSGSGTAAQETQYF	TGTGCCAGCAGCGGTAGTGGGACGGCGGCCCAAGAGACCCAGTACTTC
TRBV6-1	.	TRBJ2-7	.	CASSRTEGGYEQYF	TGTGCCAGCAGTCGAACCGAGGGGGGCTACGAGCAGTACTTC
TRBV5-6	.	TRBJ2-3	.	CASISTSRGRPLAKSTDTQYF	TGTGCCAGCATCTCCACCTCCCGAGGCAGACCTCTAGCGAAGAGCACAGATACGCAGTATTTT
TRBV7-9	.	TRBJ1-5	.	CASSFSGLINQPQHF	TGTGCCAGCAGTTTTTCAGGACTCATTAATCAGCCCCAGCATTTT
TRBV9	TRBD1	TRBJ1-5	.	CASSVGQGSQPQHF	TGTGCCAGCAGCGTCGGACAGGGGTCTCAGCCCCAGCATTTT
TRBV10-3	TRBD1	TRBJ2-7	.	CAISAPDRGSYEQYF	TGTGCCATCAGTGCCCCGGACAGGGGAAGCTACGAGCAGTACTTC
TRBV14	.	TRBJ2-3	once	CASSQGLSARSLSTDTQYF	TGTGCCAGCAGCCAAGGTTTAAGTGCGCGTTCCCTTAGCACAGATACGCAGTATTTT
TRBV20-1	TRBD2	TRBJ2-3	.	CSAGTNTDTQYF	TGCAGTGCTGGGACTAACACAGATACGCAGTATTTT
TRBV29-1	.	TRBJ1-2	.	CSARTGINHGGYTF	TGCAGCGCCCGTACGGGGATAAACCACGGGGGCTACACCTTC
TRBV5-1	.	TRBJ2-1	.	CASRWGAGSYNEQFF	TGCGCCAGCAGGTGGGGAGCGGGCTCCTACAATGAGCAGTTCTTC
TRBV9	.	TRBJ2-7	few	CASSVASRGPYEQYF	TGTGCCAGCAGCGTAGCTAGCAGGGGTCCCTACGAGCAGTACTTC
TRBV6-5	TRBD2	TRBJ2-3	.	CASSWRGLGTDTQYF	TGTGCCAGCAGTTGGCGGGGGTTAGGCACAGATACGCAGTATTTT
TRBV29-1	TRBD1	TRBJ1-4	.	CSATGQGSTNEKLFF	TGCAGCGCTACTGGACAGGGGTCAACTAATGAAAAACTGTTTTTT
TRBV6-1	.	TRBJ2-1	.	CASSERLLGNEQFF	TGTGCCAGCAGTGAACGCCTTTTAGGAAATGAGCAGTTCTTC
TRBV20-1	.	TRBJ2-7	few	CSARTGVREQYF	TGCAGTGCTAGGACGGGTGTGAGGGAGCAGTACTTC
TRBV6-2/TRBV6-3	.	TRBJ2-3	once	CASSDGNTQYF	TGTGCCAGCAGCGACGGGAATACGCAGTATTTT
TRBV12-3/TRBV12-4	.	TRBJ2-3	few	CASGADTQYF	TGTGCCAGCGGGGCAGATACGCAGTATTTT
TRBV12-3/TRBV12-4	.	TRBJ2-1	once	CASSPEGREQFF	TGTGCCAGCAGTCCTGAGGGCAGGGAGCAGTTCTTC
TRBV20-1	.	TRBJ1-2	once	CSARGERTANYGYTF	TGCAGTGCTAGAGGTGAACGGACGGCTAACTATGGCTACACCTTC
TRBV10-3	TRBD2	TRBJ2-7	few	CAISSGLAGGHYEQYF	TGTGCCATCAGTTCCGGACTAGCGGGGGGACACTACGAGCAGTACTTC
TRBV20-1	.	TRBJ1-2	few	CSAVLMTGLGGYGYTF	TGCAGTGCTGTTCTCATGACGGGACTGGGGGGCTATGGCTACACCTTC
TRBV5-1	TRBD1	TRBJ2-1	few	CASSRRTGSVEQFF	TGCGCCAGCAGCCGACGGACAGGGTCAGTTGAGCAGTTCTTC